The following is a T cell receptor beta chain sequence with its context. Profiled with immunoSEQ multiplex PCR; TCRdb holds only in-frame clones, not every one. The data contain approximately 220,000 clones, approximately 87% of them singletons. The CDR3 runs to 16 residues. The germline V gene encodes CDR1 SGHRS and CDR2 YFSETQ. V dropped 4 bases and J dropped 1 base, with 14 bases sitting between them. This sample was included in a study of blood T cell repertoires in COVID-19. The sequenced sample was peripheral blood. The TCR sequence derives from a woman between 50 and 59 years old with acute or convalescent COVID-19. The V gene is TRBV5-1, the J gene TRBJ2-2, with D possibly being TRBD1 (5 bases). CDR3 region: CASSLRQPGNTGELFF. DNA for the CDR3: TGCGCCAGCAGCCTAAGACAGCCCGGGAACACCGGGGAGCTGTTTTTT.